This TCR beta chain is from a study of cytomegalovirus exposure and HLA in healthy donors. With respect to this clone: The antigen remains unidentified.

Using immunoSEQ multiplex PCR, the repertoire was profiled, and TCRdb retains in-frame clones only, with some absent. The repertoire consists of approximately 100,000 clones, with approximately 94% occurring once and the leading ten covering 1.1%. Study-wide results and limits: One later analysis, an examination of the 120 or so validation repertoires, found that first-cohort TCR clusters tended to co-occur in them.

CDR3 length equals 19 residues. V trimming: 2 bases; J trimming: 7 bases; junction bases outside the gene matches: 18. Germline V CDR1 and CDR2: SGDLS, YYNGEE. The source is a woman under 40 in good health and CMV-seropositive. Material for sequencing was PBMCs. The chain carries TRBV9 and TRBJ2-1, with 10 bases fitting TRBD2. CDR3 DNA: TGTGCCAGCAGCGTTGGGCTAGCGGGAGCGGGAGGGGTGTGGAATGAGCAGTTCTTC. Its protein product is CASSVGLAGAGGVWNEQFF.